This record looks at one TCR beta chain sequence and its context. PCR amplification relied on 60 Vbeta primers (plus 13 Jbeta primers). Profiling relied on immunoSEQ multiplex PCR, and the TCRdb table lists in-frame clones only, not all of them. Of about 160,000 clones in the sample, roughly four fifths were seen once. The data stem from a study of cytomegalovirus exposure and HLA in healthy donors. Turning to the study itself: Assignment to the Caucasian-associated ancestry cluster applied to 75% to 85% of the approximately 400 genotyped donors.

CDR3 length equals 15 residues. V was trimmed by 1 base and J by 6 bases, leaving 15 bases between them. Germline CDR1 and CDR2: LNHDA and SQIVND (reference sequence). The gene calls are TRBV19 and TRBJ1-2; D call uncertain. The clonotype was recovered from a female donor in good health and CMV-seronegative. Sequencing input: PBMCs. The CDR3 region has the DNA TGTGCCAGTAGTATAGGTTTGAGCGGGTCTAATGGCTACACCTTC. This gives the protein CASSIGLSGSNGYTF.